This T cell receptor beta chain was retrieved from a study of blood T cell repertoires in COVID-19. About the research overall: Nucleic acid was either cDNA or gDNA, and it came from T cells, B-cell-depleted T cells, or PBMCs.

The CDR3 covers 13 residues. Germline loops: CDR1 SGHTA, CDR2 FQGNSA. V lost 0 bases and J 7 bases, leaving 9 bases between the germline ends. Sequenced by immunoSEQ multiplex PCR; TCRdb stores in-frame clones only, minus some. This sample carries fewer than 150,000 clones, 80% to 85% of them seen once, and the ten largest clones take over 15%. Participants reported their clinical history, and cohort assignment relied on those reports. Symptom resolution, clearance, or two negative PCRs marked the recovered donors of Cohort 3. V and J are TRBV7-2 and TRBJ1-2; D gene unclear. This receptor was taken from a man in his thirties or forties who had recovered from COVID-19. Sequencing was done on a sample of PBMCs or T cells enriched from blood (not recorded which). In nucleotides, the CDR3 is TGTGCCAGCAGCTTAGCGAGGGTCTCTGGCTACACCTTC. This sequence encodes CASSLARVSGYTF.